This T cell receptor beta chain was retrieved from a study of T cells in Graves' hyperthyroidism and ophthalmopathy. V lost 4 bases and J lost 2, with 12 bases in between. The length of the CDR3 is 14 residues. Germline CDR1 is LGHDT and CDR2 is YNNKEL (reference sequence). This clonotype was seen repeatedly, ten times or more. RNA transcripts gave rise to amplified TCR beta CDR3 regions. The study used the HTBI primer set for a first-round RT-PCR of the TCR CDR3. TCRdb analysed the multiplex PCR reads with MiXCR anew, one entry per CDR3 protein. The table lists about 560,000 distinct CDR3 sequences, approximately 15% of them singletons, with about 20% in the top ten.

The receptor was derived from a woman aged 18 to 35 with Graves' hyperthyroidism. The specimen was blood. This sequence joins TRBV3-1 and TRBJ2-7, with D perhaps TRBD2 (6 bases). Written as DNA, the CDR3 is TGTGCCAGCAGCCCATCTTGGGGGGCCTACGAGCAGTACTTC. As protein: CASSPSWGAYEQYF.